This T cell receptor beta chain derives from a study of shared clonotypes between healthy human individuals. Study background: Three plates each covered CD4 naive and memory; CD8 naive two, CD8 memory one.

Naive CD8 isolation took CD45RO-negative cells positively selected for CCR7 and excluded terminally differentiated effector memory CD45RA+ cells. General study results and limits: For naive CD4 cells, around 5% of clonotypes were shared across a handful of donors. Represented diversity, genetic and exposure-history alike, was limited by few donors.

Remarks on this clone: The antigen is unknown.

The CDR3 loop spans 14 amino acids. Germline loops: CDR1 LNHDA, CDR2 SQIVND (reference sequence). V dropped 2 bases and J dropped 3 bases, with 11 bases sitting between them. TCRdb keeps only in-frame clones here, not all; method: immunoSEQ multiplex PCR. The sample carries about 610,000 clones, roughly 96% recorded once. The sample comprised naive CD8+ T cells sorted from blood. The TCR originated in a woman in her twenties or thirties in good health. V and J are TRBV19 and TRBJ2-7; a possible D gene is TRBD2 (5 bases). CDR3: CASSIQTRVYEQYF. The CDR3 DNA reads as TGTGCCAGTAGTATACAAACTAGGGTCTACGAGCAGTACTTC.